The present T cell receptor beta chain was sequenced within a study of cytomegalovirus exposure and HLA in healthy donors. Whole-study findings and limits: Indistinguishable V segments, including TRBV6-2 and TRBV6-3, were excluded.

This clone appeared a few times. The antigen remains undetermined. PCR was performed using 60 Vbeta and 13 Jbeta primers. Method: immunoSEQ multiplex PCR; TCRdb's copy keeps in-frame clones and lacks some. The sample consists of about 160,000 clones, about 81% of them appearing once. CDR1 is SGHNT, CDR2 YYREEE, per germline (reference sequence). The CDR3 loop spans 14 amino acids. The germline V and J ends were trimmed by 1 base and 5 bases, with 11 bases remaining between them. This receptor was taken from a woman between 50 and 59 years old in good health and CMV-seropositive. This chain uses TRBV5-4 with TRBJ2-3, with D possibly TRBD1 on 7 matching bases. The sequenced sample consisted of PBMCs. The CDR3: CASSLQGGLDTQYF. CDR3 coding DNA: TGTGCCAGCAGCTTGCAGGGGGGCCTAGATACGCAGTATTTT.